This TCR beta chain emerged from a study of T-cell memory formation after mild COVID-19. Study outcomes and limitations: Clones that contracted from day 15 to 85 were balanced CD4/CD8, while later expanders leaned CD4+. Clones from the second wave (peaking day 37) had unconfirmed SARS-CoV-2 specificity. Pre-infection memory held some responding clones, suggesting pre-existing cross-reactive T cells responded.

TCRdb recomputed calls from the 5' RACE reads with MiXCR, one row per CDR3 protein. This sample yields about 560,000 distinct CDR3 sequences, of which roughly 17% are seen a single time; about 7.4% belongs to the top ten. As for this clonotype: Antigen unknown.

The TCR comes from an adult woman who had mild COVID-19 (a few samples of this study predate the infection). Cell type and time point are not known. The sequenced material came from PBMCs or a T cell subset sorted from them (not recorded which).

CDR3 coding DNA: TGTGCCAGCAGTTTCACGGGTATGGGGGAAGCTTTCTTT. Protein: CASSFTGMGEAFF. The chain is built from TRBV12-3 or TRBV12-4 and TRBJ1-1; unclear D gene. The CDR3 spans 13 residues. Between the trimmed V and J ends, which lost 3 bases and 8 bases, there was a span of 13 bases.